The 30 T cell receptor beta chains below were found in one sample sequenced in a study of human T cells and chemical hapten exposure. TCRdb re-called the RACE reads through MiXCR, storing one row per CDR3 protein. The table includes around 76,000 distinct CDR3 sequences, 10% to 15% detected once. Time point of the sample: patch test 1, 2 weeks after DPC sensitization. Treatment noted: therapeutic diphenylcyclopropenone sensitization with weekly scalp DPC. Sample: whole blood, taken in connection with sensitization to the hapten diphenylcyclopropenone (DPC). These receptors originate from a woman in her sixties or seventies with alopecia areata. Some clones in this sample may be carry-over from other donors' samples.

The J gene is TRBJ1-2, the V gene TRBV7-9; 8 bases line up with TRBD1. Germline values: CDR1 SEHNR, CDR2 FQNEAQ (reference sequence). V gave up 6 bases and J gave up 4 bases; unmatched junction bases: 10. This CDR3 is built from 15 residues. CDR3 protein: CASSSYRQGSYGYTF. CDR3 DNA sequence: TGTGCCAGCAGTTCCTACAGACAGGGGAGCTATGGCTACACCTTC.

This clonotype showed up just a few times. The CDR3 coding sequence is TGTGCCAGCTCACCAGCGGGCAGGGAACGGTTCTTC. It encodes CASSPAGRERFF. The chain recombines TRBV18 with TRBJ2-1, with D perhaps assigned TRBD1 or TRBD2 (5 bases each). Trimming pared 2 bases from V and 15 bases from J, leaving 14 bases between. The CDR3 runs to 12 residues. From germline, CDR1 is KGHSH and CDR2 LQKENI.

This clonotype was seen many times. The CDR3 is CASSQLALEGLNQPQHF. The CDR3 DNA reads TGCGCCAGCAGCCAGCTCGCGTTAGAAGGACTCAATCAGCCCCAGCATTTT. The rearrangement links TRBV4-1 to TRBJ1-5; no definite D call. CDR3 length equals 17 residues. Germline CDR1 MGHRA, CDR2 YSYEKL. V lost 3 bases and J 3 bases, leaving 18 bases between the germline ends.

The chain joins TRBV7-9 to TRBJ1-5; D might be TRBD1 (5 bases). This CDR3 is 15 amino acids long. The germline V and J ends were trimmed by 4 bases and 3 bases, with 13 bases remaining between them. The germline V gene has CDR1 SEHNR and CDR2 FQNEAQ (reference sequence). The CDR3 loop reads CASSSGRGANQPQHF. The CDR3 region has the DNA TGTGCCAGCAGCTCCGGAAGGGGTGCCAATCAGCCCCAGCATTTT.

The V gene is TRBV3-1, the J gene TRBJ1-1; tentative D call: TRBD1 (5 bases). V dropped 0 bases and J dropped 5 bases, with 16 bases sitting between them. From germline, CDR1 is LGHDT and CDR2 YNNKEL (reference sequence). The CDR3 contains 16 residues. CDR3 protein: CASSQDPRQGGTEAFF. CDR3 coding DNA: TGTGCCAGCAGCCAAGATCCTAGGCAGGGAGGGACTGAAGCTTTCTTT.

This clonotype appeared many times. The chain joins TRBV5-4 to TRBJ2-7, with D perhaps assigned TRBD1 or TRBD2 (5 bases each). V was pared by 0 bases and J by 3 bases, with 7 bases between. CDR3 length: 13 amino acids. Germline CDR1 is SGHNT and CDR2 is YYREEE (reference sequence). Here the CDR3 reads CASSLGGIYEQYF. The CDR3 DNA reads TGTGCCAGCAGCTTGGGGGGGATCTACGAGCAGTACTTC.

This clonotype appeared many times. The chain carries TRBV27 and TRBJ2-7; weak D call: TRBD1 (6 bases). V was clipped by 6 bases and J by 2 bases, with 14 bases between them. This CDR3 contains 14 residues. Germline V CDR1 and CDR2: MNHEY, SMNVEV (reference sequence). The CDR3 region is CASSPGTPPYEQYF. DNA of the CDR3: TGTGCCAGCAGCCCGGGGACACCCCCCTACGAGCAGTACTTC.

This clonotype was counted a few times. This chain uses TRBV28 with TRBJ2-6; D is uncertain. Germline V CDR1 and CDR2: MDHEN, SYDVKM. V was shortened by 6 bases and J by 0 bases, with 9 bases between the two germline ends. The CDR3 totals 15 residues. Here the CDR3 reads CASSFLTSGANVLTF. The CDR3 nucleotides read TGTGCCAGCAGCTTCTTAACCTCTGGGGCCAACGTCCTGACTTTC.

This clonotype was counted at least ten times. V and J are TRBV12-3 or TRBV12-4 and TRBJ1-1; TRBD1 agrees at 8 bases. CDR3 length: 13 residues. Trimming cost V 2 bases and J 13 bases; bases outside gene matches: 9. The CDR3: CASSLRSGDRNFF. The CDR3 coding sequence is TGTGCCAGCAGTTTAAGGAGTGGGGACAGGAATTTCTTT.

The rearrangement uses TRBV5-1 and TRBJ1-6; no definite D call. Germline values: CDR1 SGHRS, CDR2 YFSETQ. The CDR3 spans 15 residues. Trimming stripped 0 bases from V and 8 bases from J, with 12 bases between. The CDR3 sequence: CASSLGHVVDSPLHF. The CDR3 nucleotides read TGCGCCAGCAGCTTGGGACACGTAGTGGATTCACCCCTCCACTTT.

This clonotype showed up many times. The rearrangement joins TRBV5-1 to TRBJ2-7, with D perhaps matching TRBD2 (7 bases). V was shortened by 4 bases and J by 4 bases, with 12 bases between the two germline ends. The CDR3 is made up of 13 amino acids. The germline V gene encodes CDR1 SGHRS and CDR2 YFSETQ. CDR3 in DNA: TGCGCCAGCAGCGGGGGGGCCGTTTACGAGCAGTACTTC. As protein: CASSGGAVYEQYF. The full variable domain, its missing parts supplied by reference TRBV5-1 and TRBJ2-7, is KAGVTQTPRYLIKTRGQQVTLSCSPISGHRSVSWYQQTPGQGLQFLFEYFSETQRNKGNFPGRFSGRQFSNSRSEMNVSTLELGDSALYLCASSGGAVYEQYFGPGTRLTVT.

This sequence joins TRBV11-2 and TRBJ2-5; 11 bases agree with TRBD2. The CDR3 totals 16 residues. CDR1 is SGHAT and CDR2 is FQNNGV in the germline V gene. Trimming at V came to 5 bases and at J to 1 base, leaving 6 bases not matched to a gene. The CDR3 DNA reads as TGTGCCAGCAGCGTGGGACTAGCGGACCCCCAAGAGACCCAGTACTTC. This codes for CASSVGLADPQETQYF. The full variable domain, with the rest looked up from reference TRBV11-2 and TRBJ2-5, is EAGVAQSPRYKIIEKRQSVAFWCNPISGHATLYWYQQILGQGPKLLIQFQNNGVVDDSQLPKDRFSAERLKGVDSTLKIQPAKLEDSAVYLCASSVGLADPQETQYFGPGTRLLVL.

This clonotype was observed at least ten times. The chain carries TRBV3-1 and TRBJ2-3; the match to TRBD2 covers 9 bases. With 0 bases clipped from V and 5 bases from J, the junction kept 9 bases outside the gene matches. CDR1 is LGHDT, CDR2 YNNKEL, per germline (reference sequence). This CDR3 region has 17 residues. CDR3 residues: CASSQDLGGGARDTQYF. In DNA form, the CDR3 reads TGTGCCAGCAGCCAAGATCTGGGCGGGGGGGCAAGAGATACGCAGTATTTT.

J is TRBJ1-1 and V is TRBV5-1; D is undetermined. The V and J ends lost 5 bases and 5 bases respectively, with 10 bases between them. The CDR3 covers 12 residues. Germline V gives CDR1 SGHRS, CDR2 YFSETQ. The CDR3 reads CASRGFGTEAFF. The CDR3 coding sequence is TGCGCCAGCAGGGGATTCGGGACTGAAGCTTTCTTT.

This clonotype came up many times. The CDR3 spells CASSQPQGNEQYF. The CDR3 DNA reads as TGCGCCAGCAGCCAACCCCAGGGGAACGAGCAGTACTTC. The chain carries TRBV4-1 and TRBJ2-7; possibly TRBD1 for D (6 bases). CDR1 is MGHRA, CDR2 YSYEKL, per germline. The V end lost 2 bases, the J end lost 5 bases, and 10 bases lay between the germline ends. The CDR3 length is 13 residues.

This clonotype was detected ten times or more. This chain connects TRBV20-1 to TRBJ1-2, with D unresolved. V shed 0 bases and J shed 2 bases, with 7 bases lying between them. CDR1 and CDR2 from the germline V gene are DFQATT and SNEGSKA (reference sequence). The CDR3 sequence is 13 residues long. The CDR3 here is CSAREPTNYGYTF. The CDR3 DNA reads TGCAGTGCTAGAGAACCCACCAACTATGGCTACACCTTC.

The chain combines TRBV19 with TRBJ2-2; the D is unclear. V lost 3 bases, J lost 1 base, and 9 bases lay in between. The CDR3 is 15 amino acids. Germline CDR1 LNHDA, CDR2 SQIVND (reference sequence). The CDR3 region is CASSIRAVNTGELFF. CDR3 nucleotide sequence: TGTGCCAGTAGTATCCGGGCGGTGAACACCGGGGAGCTGTTTTTT.

The chain couples TRBV3-1 to TRBJ1-2; TRBD1 agrees at 7 bases. V dropped 3 bases and J dropped 8; count of bases not matched to a gene: 6. CDR3 length equals 13 residues. Germline CDR1 reads LGHDT; CDR2 reads YNNKEL (reference sequence). Here the CDR3 DNA reads TGTGCCAGCAGCCAGCCTCAGGGGGAAGGCTACACCTTC. Encoded protein: CASSQPQGEGYTF.

This clonotype showed up many times. This chain connects TRBV20-1 to TRBJ2-5; weak D call: TRBD1 (5 bases). Germline lookup yields CDR1 DFQATT and CDR2 SNEGSKA (reference sequence). This CDR3 is built from 14 residues. V lost 5 bases, J lost 2 bases, and 15 bases lay in between. The CDR3: CSAPGFLRQETQYF. The CDR3 DNA is TGCAGTGCTCCAGGGTTCCTTCGGCAAGAGACCCAGTACTTC.

The rearrangement uses TRBV10-2 and TRBJ1-5; TRBD1 might be the D (5 bases). This CDR3 contains 14 residues. The V and J ends lost 0 bases and 4 bases respectively, with 7 bases between them. The germline V gene encodes CDR1 WSHSY and CDR2 SAAADI. CDR3: CASSESNRNQPQHF. In DNA, the CDR3 is TGCGCCAGCAGTGAGTCTAACAGGAATCAGCCCCAGCATTTT.

This clonotype was seen at least ten times. V is TRBV11-1 and J is TRBJ2-7; no clear D gene. The CDR3 extends over 13 amino acids. Trimming shortened V by 5 bases and J by 6 bases, and 14 bases separated the two germline ends. Germline CDR1 reads SGHAT; CDR2 reads FQDESV (reference sequence). The DNA of the CDR3 is TGTGCCAGCAGCAAACCAACAGAACTCGAGCAGTACTTC. Translating it yields CASSKPTELEQYF.

This clonotype was found many times. This chain links TRBV7-8 with TRBJ2-7; 8 bases fit TRBD2. V was clipped by 1 base and J by 0 bases; unmatched bases: 11. The CDR3 covers 18 residues. Germline V CDR1 and CDR2: SGHVS, FQNEAQ. This CDR3 is CASSLVGRWRGDSYEQYF. The CDR3 nucleotides read TGTGCCAGCAGCTTAGTGGGAAGGTGGCGGGGGGACTCCTACGAGCAGTACTTC.

The table lists this clonotype with a few counts. The CDR3 region is CASSLAAGTKNTGELFF. CDR3 bases: TGTGCCAGCAGCTTAGCGGCGGGGACAAAGAACACCGGGGAGCTGTTTTTT. The V and J genes are TRBV7-9 and TRBJ2-2; D tentatively fits TRBD1 or TRBD2 (6 bases each). The V gene's germline CDR1 is SEHNR and CDR2 FQNEAQ (reference sequence). V lost 0 bases and J 1 base, leaving 12 bases between the germline ends. CDR3 length: 17 residues.

The rearrangement links TRBV15 to TRBJ2-3, with TRBD1 as a possible D gene (6 bases). The CDR3 runs to 17 residues. Trimming pared 3 bases from V and 0 bases from J, leaving 16 bases between. The V gene's germline CDR1 is LNHNV and CDR2 YYDKDF (reference sequence). The CDR3: CATSRPIGTPSTDTQYF. For the CDR3, the DNA is TGTGCCACCAGCAGGCCAATTGGGACACCTAGCACAGATACGCAGTATTTT.

This clonotype has a count of ten or more. The rearrangement joins TRBV5-1 to TRBJ2-3, with D possibly being TRBD2 (7 bases). Germline V gene sequence: CDR1 SGHRS, CDR2 YFSETQ. The V gene lost 6 bases and the J gene lost 4 bases, with 21 bases spanning the gap. The CDR3 runs 16 residues. CDR3: CASTREPGGLADTQYF. The DNA of the CDR3 is TGCGCCAGCACCCGGGAGCCGGGGGGCCTGGCAGATACGCAGTATTTT.

The V and J genes are TRBV9 and TRBJ1-4; maybe TRBD1 (6 bases). This CDR3 contains 14 residues. The V end lost 4 bases, the J end lost 7 bases, and 14 bases lay between the germline ends. Germline CDR1 and CDR2: SGDLS and YYNGEE. CDR3 sequence (DNA): TGTGCCAGCAGCCCCGTGGGGGCTAGTGAAAAACTGTTTTTT. Residues: CASSPVGASEKLFF.

The chain has TRBV20-1 and TRBJ1-1; D gene ambiguous. The CDR3 sequence is 16 residues long. Germline V gives CDR1 DFQATT, CDR2 SNEGSKA (reference sequence). Trimming took off 1 base at V and 1 base at J, with 16 bases between the two ends. The CDR3 DNA reads as TGCAGTGCTAGAGGGGCCCGGGGTGTGGGGAACACTGAAGCTTTCTTT. The encoded protein is CSARGARGVGNTEAFF.

This clonotype was seen ten or more times. The rearrangement joins TRBV5-4 to TRBJ2-7, with a tentative D call TRBD2 (6 bases). Germline CDR1 is SGHNT and CDR2 is YYREEE (reference sequence). V dropped 5 bases and J dropped 6 bases, with 18 bases sitting between them. The CDR3 sequence is 14 residues long. The CDR3 spells CASSSGTEVREQYF. CDR3 nucleotides: TGTGCCAGCAGTTCCGGGACTGAGGTCCGCGAGCAGTACTTC.

This clonotype has ten or more counts. This rearrangement joins TRBV7-3 to TRBJ2-2; D is unclear. The V gene's germline CDR1 is SGHTA and CDR2 FQGTGA. The CDR3 contains 13 residues. V was shortened by 3 bases and J by 2 bases, with 4 bases between the two germline ends. DNA of the CDR3: TGTGCCAGCAGCTTCGGCAACACCGGGGAGCTGTTTTTT. This sequence encodes CASSFGNTGELFF.

The rearrangement links TRBV27 to TRBJ2-3; perhaps D is TRBD1 or TRBD2 (5 bases each). The V and J ends lost 3 bases and 9 bases respectively, with 10 bases between them. Germline V lookup: CDR1 MNHEY, CDR2 SMNVEV (reference sequence). This CDR3 is 12 amino acids long. CDR3 DNA: TGTGCCAGCAGTTTGATGGGGGACACGCAGTATTTT. Translation: CASSLMGDTQYF.